This T cell receptor (beta chain) was documented in a study of T cells in localized non-small cell lung cancer. The ends were cut back, 0 bases at V and 7 bases at J, with 13 bases in the middle. This CDR3 has 15 amino acids. Germline CDR1 is SGDLS and CDR2 is YYNGEE. General study findings and limits: Longer overall survival was linked to higher blood T cell density.

Profiled with immunoSEQ multiplex PCR; TCRdb holds only in-frame clones, not every one. The sample comprises about 23,000 clones, roughly 89% of which are singletons, and 10% to 15% rests with the top ten. Concerning this clone itself: Its target is not known.

Sequences were derived from peripheral blood, sampled before any cancer treatment. V gene TRBV9 combines with J gene TRBJ2-2; tentatively, D is TRBD2 (5 bases). The TCR originated in a male donor at least 60 years old with stage I lung adenocarcinoma. Here the CDR3 DNA reads TGTGCCAGCAGCGTAGTCCCAGACGGGGACGGGGAGCTGTTTTTT. Protein: CASSVVPDGDGELFF.